This T cell receptor beta chain was obtained from a study of T cell repertoires in cytomegalovirus infection. Study-wide background: Indicated by public TCR beta signatures were CMV infection and matching HLA type. Study-wide findings and caveats: Carriers of CMV and the relevant HLA type were discriminated by public TCR beta frequency. HLA-C-restricted CMV clonotypes gave the most frequent clonotype in two of eight donors.

The sample holds many counts of this clonotype. The antigen remains undetermined. TCRdb processed the reads anew with MiXCR; each CDR3 protein has one entry. The sample has roughly 250,000 distinct CDR3 sequences; 9% to 15% are singletons. The CDR3 loop spans 15 amino acids. Trimming cost V 2 bases and J 3 bases, with 14 bases left between them. Germline assignment: CDR1 SGHTA and CDR2 FQGNSA. The receptor was isolated from a human donor in good health (CMV status not recorded). Some clones in this sample may be carry-over from other donors' samples. The sequenced material came from PBMCs. The chain combines TRBV7-2 with TRBJ2-7; no reliable D call. Here the CDR3 reads CASSLLSDGYYEQYF. The CDR3 bases are TGTGCCAGCAGCTTATTGTCGGACGGCTACTACGAGCAGTACTTC.